This T cell receptor (beta chain) was identified during a study of T cells in Graves' hyperthyroidism and ophthalmopathy. In patients aged 18 to 65, hyperthyroidism was newly diagnosed, with duration under 2 months. Used for diagnoses were clinical symptoms, serum thyroxine and TRAb, thyroid ultrasound and orbital computed tomography. Study findings and constraints: Most thyroid clonotypes expanded above 0.001 were also detected in blood. Median prediction lead before ophthalmopathy onset was six to eight months with the model.

The CDR3 regions of TCR beta were amplified from RNA transcripts. The TCR CDR3 first-round RT-PCR relied on the HTBI primer set. In TCRdb, the multiplex PCR reads were re-called with MiXCR into one record per CDR3 protein. This sample yields around 700,000 distinct CDR3 sequences, of which around 19% are seen a single time; approximately 15% belongs to the top ten. Concerning this clonotype: The antigen is unknown.

CDR3 length: 16 residues. The V and J ends lost 4 bases and 4 bases, in that order; junction bases with no gene match: 6. In germline, CDR1 is SGHAT, CDR2 FQNNGV. This clonotype was obtained from a woman aged 45-65 years with Graves' hyperthyroidism that later progressed to Graves' ophthalmopathy. The sample taken for sequencing was blood. The chain uses TRBV11-2 and TRBJ2-1; 11 bases line up with TRBD2. The CDR3 loop reads CASSWQTSGKYNEQFF. The CDR3 nucleotides read TGTGCCAGCAGCTGGCAGACTAGCGGGAAATACAATGAGCAGTTCTTC.